This TCR beta chain is drawn from a study of CD8+CD57+ T cells in acquired aplastic anemia. Study overall: The DNA of sorted CD4+ and CD8+ cells averaged around 3.2 ug.

Profiles of TCR beta VDJ and CDR3 were generated from a genomic DNA template. Using its own MiXCR run on the reads, TCRdb lists one record per CDR3 protein. The sample has approximately 470,000 distinct CDR3 sequences; under 40% are singletons. Many counts were recorded for this clonotype. Its antigen is not identified. The patients chosen for sequencing had shown expansion of CD8+CD57+ cells (detected by flow cytometry). Receipt of therapy had not occurred in any patient by the time of blood sampling. Study conclusions and caveats: Both patients and controls carried the same twenty-nine CD8+ CDR3 sequences.

Per germline, CDR1 WSHSY and CDR2 SAAADI. The CDR3 has 13 amino acids. The V gene end was trimmed by 4 bases and the J gene end by 6 bases; junction bases not matched to a gene: 6. The specimen was sorted CD4+, CD8+, or CD8+CD57+ T cells (not recorded which) from PBMCs. This TCR was recovered from a human donor with aplastic anemia. This chain connects TRBV10-2 to TRBJ2-7; TRBD2 agrees at 7 bases. The CDR3 DNA follows: TGCGCCAGCAGTGCAGGGCGGGAGCGCGAGCAGTACTTC. Residues: CASSAGREREQYF.